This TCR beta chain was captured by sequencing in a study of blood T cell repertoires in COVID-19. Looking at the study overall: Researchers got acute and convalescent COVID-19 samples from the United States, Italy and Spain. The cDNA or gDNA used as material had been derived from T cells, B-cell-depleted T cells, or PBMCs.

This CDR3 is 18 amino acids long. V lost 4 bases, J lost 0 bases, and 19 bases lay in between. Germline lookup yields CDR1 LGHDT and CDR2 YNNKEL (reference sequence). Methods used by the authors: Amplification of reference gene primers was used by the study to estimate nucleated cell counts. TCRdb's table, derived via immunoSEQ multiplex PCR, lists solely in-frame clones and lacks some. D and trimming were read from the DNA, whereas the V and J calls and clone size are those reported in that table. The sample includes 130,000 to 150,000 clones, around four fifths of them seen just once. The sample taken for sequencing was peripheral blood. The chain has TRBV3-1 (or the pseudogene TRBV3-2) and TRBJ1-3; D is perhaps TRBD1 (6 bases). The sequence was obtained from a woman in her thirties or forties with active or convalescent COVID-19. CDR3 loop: CASSPGPNRALSGNTIYF. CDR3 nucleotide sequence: TGTGCCAGCAGCCCCGGGCCAAACAGGGCACTCTCTGGAAACACCATATATTTT.